This T cell receptor beta chain came from a study of human CD8 memory T cell subsets. Germline-derived CDR1 and CDR2 are MNHEY and SVGEGT. This CDR3 comprises 13 residues. UMI-labeled 5' RACE was the method by which TCR beta libraries were made. TCRdb processed the 5' RACE reads again and assigns one entry to each CDR3 protein, with no DNA. The sample table sets out roughly 9,800 distinct CDR3 sequences. This chain uses TRBV6-2 or TRBV6-3 with TRBJ2-1; the D call of TRBD1 rests on TCRdb alone, since no DNA is present to check it. Sequenced input: CD8+ stem-like memory T cells (TSCM and TCM) sorted from PBMCs. Regarding subset: stem-like memory CD8 T cells (TSTEM), CCR7+ PD-1- TIGIT-. The TCR sequence derives from a human donor in good health. The CDR3 reads CASSYLQTGEQFF.